This paragraph covers one T cell receptor beta chain sequence. Its antigen is unknown. This record comes from a study of shared clonotypes between healthy human individuals. Study background: Plates per donor: three CD4 naive, three CD4 memory, two CD8 naive, one CD8 memory.

CD45RO-negative cells were positively selected for CCR7, leaving out terminally differentiated effector memory CD45RA+ cells. The assay ran at deep level. Clones were read by immunoSEQ multiplex PCR, and TCRdb kept only the in-frame ones, dropping some. The sample has hundreds of thousands of clones, 95% to 98% seen once; the top ten hold 0.3%. Study results and caveats: Sharing across a few donors was seen in roughly 5.2% of naive CD4 clonotypes.

This CDR3 is 17 amino acids long. CDR1 is SEHNR and CDR2 is FQNEAQ in the germline V gene (reference sequence). V shed 6 bases and J shed 0 bases, with 17 bases lying between them. The J gene is TRBJ1-4, the V gene TRBV7-9; the D gene is possibly TRBD1 (6 bases). The sequence derives from a man aged 30 to 39 in good health. The specimen sequenced was naive CD8+ T cells sorted from blood. The CDR3 here is CASSSTTGAATNEKLFF. The CDR3 DNA reads TGTGCCAGCAGTTCTACAACGGGGGCTGCAACTAATGAAAAACTGTTTTTT.